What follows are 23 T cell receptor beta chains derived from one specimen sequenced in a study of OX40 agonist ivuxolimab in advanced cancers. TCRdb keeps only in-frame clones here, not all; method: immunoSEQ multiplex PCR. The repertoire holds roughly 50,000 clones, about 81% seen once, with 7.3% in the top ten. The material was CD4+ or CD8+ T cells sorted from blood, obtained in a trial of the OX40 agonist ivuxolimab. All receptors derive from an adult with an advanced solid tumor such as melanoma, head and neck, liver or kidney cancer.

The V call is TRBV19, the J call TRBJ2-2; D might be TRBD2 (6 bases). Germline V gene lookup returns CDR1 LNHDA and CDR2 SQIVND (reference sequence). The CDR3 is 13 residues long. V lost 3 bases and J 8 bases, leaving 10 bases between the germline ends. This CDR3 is CASSISSGGELFF. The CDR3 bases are TGTGCCAGTAGTATCTCAAGCGGGGGGGAGCTGTTTTTT.

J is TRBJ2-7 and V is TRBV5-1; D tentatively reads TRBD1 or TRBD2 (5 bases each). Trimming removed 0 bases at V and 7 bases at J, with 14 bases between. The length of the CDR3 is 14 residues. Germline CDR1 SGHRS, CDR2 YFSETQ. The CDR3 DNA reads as TGCGCCAGCAGCTTGGTTAGAGGGGTCACGGAGCAGTACTTC. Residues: CASSLVRGVTEQYF.

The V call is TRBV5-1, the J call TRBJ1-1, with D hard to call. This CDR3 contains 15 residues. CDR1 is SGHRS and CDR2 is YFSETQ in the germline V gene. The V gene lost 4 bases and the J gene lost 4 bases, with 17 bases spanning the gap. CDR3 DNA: TGCGCCAGCAGCCCGTGGGAGGGAGGAGGCACTGAAGCTTTCTTT. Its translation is CASSPWEGGGTEAFF. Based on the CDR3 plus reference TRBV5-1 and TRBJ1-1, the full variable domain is KAGVTQTPRYLIKTRGQQVTLSCSPISGHRSVSWYQQTPGQGLQFLFEYFSETQRNKGNFPGRFSGRQFSNSRSEMNVSTLELGDSALYLCASSPWEGGGTEAFFGQGTRLTVV.

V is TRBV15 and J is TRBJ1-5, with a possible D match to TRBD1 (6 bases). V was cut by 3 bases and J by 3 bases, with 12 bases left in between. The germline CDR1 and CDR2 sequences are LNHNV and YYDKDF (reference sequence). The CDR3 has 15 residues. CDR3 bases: TGTGCCACCAGCAGTTACAGGGTAAACAATCAGCCCCAGCATTTT. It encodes CATSSYRVNNQPQHF.

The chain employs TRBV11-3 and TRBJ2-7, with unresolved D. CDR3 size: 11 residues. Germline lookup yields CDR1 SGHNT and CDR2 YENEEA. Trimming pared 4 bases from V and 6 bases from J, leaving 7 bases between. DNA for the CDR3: TGTGCCAGCAGCTCTACCCTCGAGCAGTACTTC. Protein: CASSSTLEQYF.

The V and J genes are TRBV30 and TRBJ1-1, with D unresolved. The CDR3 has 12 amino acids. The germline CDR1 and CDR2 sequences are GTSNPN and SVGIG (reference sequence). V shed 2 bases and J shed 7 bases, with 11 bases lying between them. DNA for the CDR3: TGTGCCTGGAGTACGGGGTGGGGTGAAGCTTTCTTT. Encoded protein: CAWSTGWGEAFF. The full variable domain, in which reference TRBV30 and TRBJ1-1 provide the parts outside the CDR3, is SQTIHQWPATLVQPVGSPLSLECTVEGTSNPNLYWYRQAAGRGLQLLFYSVGIGQISSEVPQNLSASRPQDRQFILSSKKLLLSDSGFYLCAWSTGWGEAFFGQGTRLTVV.

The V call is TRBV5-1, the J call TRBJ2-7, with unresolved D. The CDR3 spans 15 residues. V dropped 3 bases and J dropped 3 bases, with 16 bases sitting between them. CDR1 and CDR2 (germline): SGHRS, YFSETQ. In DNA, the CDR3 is TGCGCCAGCAGCTCCGCACTACTCTCCAACTACGAGCAGTACTTC. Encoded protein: CASSSALLSNYEQYF.

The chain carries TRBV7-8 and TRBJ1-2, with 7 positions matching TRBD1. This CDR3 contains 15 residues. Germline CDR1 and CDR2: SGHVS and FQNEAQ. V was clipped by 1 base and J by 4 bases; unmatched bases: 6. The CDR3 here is CASSLEAGGGYGYTF. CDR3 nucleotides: TGTGCCAGCAGCTTAGAAGCAGGGGGTGGCTATGGCTACACCTTC.

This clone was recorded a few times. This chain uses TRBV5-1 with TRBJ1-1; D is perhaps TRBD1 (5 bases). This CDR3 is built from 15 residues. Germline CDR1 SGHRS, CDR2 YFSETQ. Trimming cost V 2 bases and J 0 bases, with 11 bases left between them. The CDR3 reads CASSLAGDMNTEAFF. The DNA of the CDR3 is TGCGCCAGCAGCTTAGCGGGGGATATGAACACTGAAGCTTTCTTT. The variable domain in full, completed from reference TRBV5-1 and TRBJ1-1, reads KAGVTQTPRYLIKTRGQQVTLSCSPISGHRSVSWYQQTPGQGLQFLFEYFSETQRNKGNFPGRFSGRQFSNSRSEMNVSTLELGDSALYLCASSLAGDMNTEAFFGQGTRLTVV.

This CDR3 reads CASSPNRGRLNEAFF. The CDR3 bases are TGTGCCAGCTCACCAAATCGAGGACGGCTTAATGAAGCTTTCTTT. The rearrangement links TRBV18 to TRBJ1-1; D gene ambiguous. CDR1 and CDR2 from the germline V gene are KGHSH and LQKENI. The length of the CDR3 is 15 residues. The V end was cut by 2 bases, the J end by 7 bases, with 17 bases between.

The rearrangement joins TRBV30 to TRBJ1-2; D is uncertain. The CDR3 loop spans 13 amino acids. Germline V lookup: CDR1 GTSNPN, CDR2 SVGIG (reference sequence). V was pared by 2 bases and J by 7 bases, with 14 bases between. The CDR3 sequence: CAWSSVPEGGYTF. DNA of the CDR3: TGTGCCTGGAGTTCTGTACCCGAGGGTGGCTACACCTTC.

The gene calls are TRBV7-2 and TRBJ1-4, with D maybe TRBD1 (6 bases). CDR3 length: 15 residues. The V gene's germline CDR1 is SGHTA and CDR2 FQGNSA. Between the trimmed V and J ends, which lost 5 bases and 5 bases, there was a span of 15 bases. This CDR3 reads CASSPWPQGNEKLFF. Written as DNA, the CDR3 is TGTGCCAGCAGCCCCTGGCCCCAGGGGAATGAAAAACTGTTTTTT.

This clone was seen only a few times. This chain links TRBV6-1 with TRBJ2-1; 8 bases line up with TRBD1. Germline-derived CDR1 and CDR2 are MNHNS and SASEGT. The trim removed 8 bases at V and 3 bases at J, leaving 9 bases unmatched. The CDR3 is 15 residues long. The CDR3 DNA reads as TGTGCCAGCTGTGTTAGAGGACAGGGCTACAATGAGCAGTTCTTC. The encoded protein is CASCVRGQGYNEQFF.

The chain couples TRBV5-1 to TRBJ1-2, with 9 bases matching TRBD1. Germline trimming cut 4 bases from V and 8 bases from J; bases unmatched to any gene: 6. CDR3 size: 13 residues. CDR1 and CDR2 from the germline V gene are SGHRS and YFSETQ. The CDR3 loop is CASSPDRGRGYTF. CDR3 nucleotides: TGCGCCAGCAGCCCGGACAGGGGTAGAGGCTACACCTTC.

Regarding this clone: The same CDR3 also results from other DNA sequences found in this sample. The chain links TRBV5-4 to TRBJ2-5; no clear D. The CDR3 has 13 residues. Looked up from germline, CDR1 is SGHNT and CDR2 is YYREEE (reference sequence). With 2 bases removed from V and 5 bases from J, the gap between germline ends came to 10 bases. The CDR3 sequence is CASSLVPSETQYF. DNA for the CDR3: TGTGCCAGCAGCTTAGTACCAAGCGAGACCCAGTACTTC.

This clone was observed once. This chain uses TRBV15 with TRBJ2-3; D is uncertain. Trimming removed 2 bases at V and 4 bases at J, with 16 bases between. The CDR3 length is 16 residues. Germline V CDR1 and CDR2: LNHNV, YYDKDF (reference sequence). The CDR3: CATSRTVGNSPDTQYF. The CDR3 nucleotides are TGTGCCACCAGCAGAACCGTTGGAAATTCCCCAGATACGCAGTATTTT.

CDR3 coding DNA: TGTGCCAGCAGCTACAGCAACAATGAGCAGTTCTTC. This translates into CASSYSNNEQFF. This chain connects TRBV7-9 to TRBJ2-1, with unresolved D. This CDR3 region has 12 residues. CDR1 SEHNR and CDR2 FQNEAQ come from the germline V gene (reference sequence). Trimming removed 4 bases at V and 5 bases at J, with 6 bases between.

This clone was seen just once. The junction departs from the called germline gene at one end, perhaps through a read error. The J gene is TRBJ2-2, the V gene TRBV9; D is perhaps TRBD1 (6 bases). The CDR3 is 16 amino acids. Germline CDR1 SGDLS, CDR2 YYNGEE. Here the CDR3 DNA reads TGTGCCAGCAGCGTAAAAGGGGCTTGGGACACCAGGGAGCTGTTTTTT. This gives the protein CASSVKGAWDTRELFF.

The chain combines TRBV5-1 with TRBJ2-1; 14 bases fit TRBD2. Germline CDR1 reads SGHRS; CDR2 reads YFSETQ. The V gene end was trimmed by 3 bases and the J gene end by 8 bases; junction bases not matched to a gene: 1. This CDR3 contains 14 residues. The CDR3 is CASSSGLAGDEQFF. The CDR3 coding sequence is TGCGCCAGCAGCTCGGGACTAGCGGGAGATGAGCAGTTCTTC.

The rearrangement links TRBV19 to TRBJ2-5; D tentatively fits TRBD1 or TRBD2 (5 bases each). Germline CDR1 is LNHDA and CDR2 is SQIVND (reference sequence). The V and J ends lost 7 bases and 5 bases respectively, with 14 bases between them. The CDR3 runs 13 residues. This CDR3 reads CASTQQGRETQYF. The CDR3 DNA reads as TGTGCCAGTACCCAGCAGGGACGGGAGACCCAGTACTTC. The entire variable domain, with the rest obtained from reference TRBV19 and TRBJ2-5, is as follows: DGGITQSPKYLFRKEGQNVTLSCEQNLNHDAMYWYRQDPGQGLRLIYYSQIVNDFQKGDIAEGYSVSREKKESFPLTVTSAQKNPTAFYLCASTQQGRETQYFGPGTRLLVL.

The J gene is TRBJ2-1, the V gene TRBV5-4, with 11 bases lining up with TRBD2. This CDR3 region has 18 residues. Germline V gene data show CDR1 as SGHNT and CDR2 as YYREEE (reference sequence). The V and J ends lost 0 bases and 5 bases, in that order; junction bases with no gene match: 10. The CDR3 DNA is TGTGCCAGCAGCTTGGGAGGTAGCGGGAGGGGTCGGGACAATGAGCAGTTCTTC. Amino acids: CASSLGGSGRGRDNEQFF. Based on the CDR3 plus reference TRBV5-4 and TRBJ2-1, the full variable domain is ETGVTQSPTHLIKTRGQQVTLRCSSQSGHNTVSWYQQALGQGPQFIFQYYREEENGRGNFPPRFSGLQFPNYSSELNVNALELDDSALYLCASSLGGSGRGRDNEQFFGPGTRLTVL.

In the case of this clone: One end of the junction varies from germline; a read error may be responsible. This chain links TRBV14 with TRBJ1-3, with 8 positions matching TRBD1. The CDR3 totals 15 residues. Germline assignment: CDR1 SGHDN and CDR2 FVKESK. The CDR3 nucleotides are TGTGCCAGCAGTCAAGGACAGGGCTCTGGAAACACCATATATTTT. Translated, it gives CASSQGQGSGNTIYF.

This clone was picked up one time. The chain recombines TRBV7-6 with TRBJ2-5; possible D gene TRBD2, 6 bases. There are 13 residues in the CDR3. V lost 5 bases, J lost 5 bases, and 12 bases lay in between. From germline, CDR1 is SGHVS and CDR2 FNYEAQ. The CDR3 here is CASSAGTGETQYF. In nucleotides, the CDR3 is TGTGCCAGCAGCGCGGGGACGGGCGAGACCCAGTACTTC. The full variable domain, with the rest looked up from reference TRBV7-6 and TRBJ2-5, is GAGVSQSPRYKVTKRGQDVALRCDPISGHVSLYWYRQALGQGPEFLTYFNYEAQQDKSGLPNDRFSAERPEGSISTLTIQRTEQRDSAMYRCASSAGTGETQYFGPGTRLLVL.